The 14 T cell receptor beta chains listed next were all sequenced from one sample in a study of molecular identifiers for immune sequencing clone quantification. TCRdb ran MiXCR on the PCR reads and lists one entry per CDR3 protein. The table records around 100,000 distinct CDR3 sequences, roughly a third of them present only once. Sequencing used naive CD8+ T cells from blood, with Jurkat cell RNA spiked in. Noted subset: FACS-sorted CD8+CD4-CCR7+CD45RA+ naive T cells. These receptors were collected from a human donor in good health. Some libraries in this study had Jurkat cell RNA spiked in.

The V call is TRBV9, the J call TRBJ2-7; D is undetermined. Per the germline V gene, CDR1 is SGDLS and CDR2 is YYNGEE. V was cut by 3 bases and J by 3 bases, with 10 bases left in between. CDR3 size: 13 residues. CDR3 sequence reads: CASSADGDYEQYF. The CDR3 DNA sequence: TGTGCCAGCAGCGCCGATGGGGACTACGAGCAGTACTTC.

This clonotype was seen many times. This rearrangement joins TRBV7-8 to TRBJ2-4, with no clear D. This CDR3 comprises 16 residues. V was pared by 5 bases and J by 0 bases, with 14 bases between. Per the germline V gene, CDR1 is SGHVS and CDR2 is FQNEAQ. CDR3 coding DNA: TGTGCCAGCAGCCCACCCGAGACCCTAGCCAAAAACATTCAGTACTTC. Translating it yields CASSPPETLAKNIQYF.

This clonotype was seen once. No conserved phenylalanine or tryptophan is present at the end of the CDR3, so a read error is the likely explanation. The V call is TRBV5-3, the J call TRBJ1-1; 8 nucleotides align to TRBD1. TRBV5-3 is labeled an ORF, and its function is uncertain. This CDR3 is 12 amino acids long. The CDR3 bases are TGTGCCAGCAGCTCGACAGGGGCTGAAGCTTTCTAT. This gives the protein CASSSTGAEAFY.

This clonotype was detected ten times or more. The chain recombines TRBV29-1 with TRBJ2-3, with D possibly TRBD2 on 6 matching bases. Germline loops: CDR1 SQVTM, CDR2 ANQGSEA. Trimming stripped 6 bases from V and 4 bases from J, with 14 bases between. This CDR3 is 13 amino acids long. CDR3 residues: CSVEAGRADTQYF. The CDR3 nucleotides read TGCAGCGTAGAGGCGGGAAGGGCAGATACGCAGTATTTT.

This clonotype was counted only a few times. This chain connects TRBV15 to TRBJ2-1; D is undetermined. The CDR3 spans 16 residues. Trimming cost V 1 base and J 2 bases, with 12 bases left between them. Germline V CDR1 and CDR2: LNHNV, YYDKDF (reference sequence). As DNA, the CDR3 is TGTGCCACCAGCAGAGCCCCAAGGAGTACCTACAATGAGCAGTTCTTC. It is translated as CATSRAPRSTYNEQFF.

This clonotype was detected ten times or more. The chain has TRBV28 and TRBJ2-3; no reliable D call. Germline loops: CDR1 MDHEN, CDR2 SYDVKM. V lost 6 bases and J 1 base, leaving 8 bases between the germline ends. CDR3 size: 13 residues. CDR3 in DNA: TGTGCCAGCAGACCGGAAGGCACAGATACGCAGTATTTT. It translates to CASRPEGTDTQYF. The variable domain in full, completed from reference TRBV28 and TRBJ2-3, reads DVKVTQSSRYLVKRTGEKVFLECVQDMDHENMFWYRQDPGLGLRLIYFSYDVKMKEKGDIPEGYSVSREKKERFSLILESASTNQTSMYLCASRPEGTDTQYFGPGTRLTVL.

This clonotype appeared a few times. The rearrangement links TRBV23-1 to TRBJ2-7; 9 bases are shared with TRBD2. TRBV23-1 is noted as an ORF with a role that remains uncertain. Trimming took 0 bases from V and 2 from J; bases not matched to a gene: 11. This CDR3 spans 18 amino acids. CDR3 amino acids: CASSQSRGPSSGTYEQYF. Written as DNA, the CDR3 is TGCGCCAGCAGTCAATCAAGGGGCCCCTCTAGCGGGACCTACGAGCAGTACTTC.

The chain uses TRBV29-1 and TRBJ2-7; a weak D match, TRBD2 (6 bases). V lost 4 bases and J 4 bases, leaving 11 bases between the germline ends. Germline V gene lookup returns CDR1 SQVTM and CDR2 ANQGSEA. The CDR3 consists of 12 residues. CDR3 loop: CSVVGGLYEQYF. The CDR3 nucleotides are TGCAGCGTTGTGGGAGGCCTTTACGAGCAGTACTTC.

There are a few counts of this clonotype. The chain joins TRBV11-2 to TRBJ1-5; 11 positions match TRBD1. Unmatched junction bases numbered 14, after V lost 5 bases and J lost 5 bases. This CDR3 contains 18 residues. The V gene's germline CDR1 is SGHAT and CDR2 FQNNGV. CDR3: CASSPLPWTGGRDQPQHF. DNA of the CDR3: TGTGCCAGCAGCCCACTACCTTGGACAGGGGGCAGAGATCAGCCCCAGCATTTT.

In its sample, this clonotype was seen a few times. V is TRBV6-1 and J is TRBJ1-6; D unresolved. The ends were cut back, 3 bases at V and 0 bases at J, with 9 bases in the middle. Germline V gives CDR1 MNHNS, CDR2 SASEGT. This CDR3 spans 16 amino acids. The CDR3 reads CASSDGVSSYNSPLHF. As DNA, the CDR3 is TGTGCCAGCAGTGACGGCGTTAGCTCCTATAATTCACCCCTCCACTTT.

To note about this clonotype: A much larger clone sits a single nucleotide away, making a read error possible. This rearrangement joins TRBV13 to TRBJ1-1, with unresolved D. The ends were cut back, 5 bases at V and 3 bases at J, with 19 bases in the middle. This CDR3 comprises 16 residues. Per the germline V gene, CDR1 is PRHDT and CDR2 is FYEKMQ (reference sequence). In nucleotides, the CDR3 is TGTGCCAGCAGCCAAGTGGCGATCTTTGGAGACACTGAAGCTTTCTTT. Translation: CASSQVAIFGDTEAFF. The full variable domain, with the rest looked up from reference TRBV13 and TRBJ1-1, is AAGVIQSPRHLIKEKRETATLKCYPIPRHDTVYWYQQGPGQDPQFLISFYEKMQSDKGSIPDRFSAQQFSDYHSELNMSSLELGDSALYFCASSQVAIFGDTEAFFGQGTRLTVV.

V and J are TRBV7-9 and TRBJ2-1; D is possibly TRBD1 (6 bases). CDR3 length: 15 residues. Trimming pared 2 bases from V and 7 bases from J, leaving 15 bases between. Germline CDR1 reads SEHNR; CDR2 reads FQNEAQ (reference sequence). In DNA form, the CDR3 reads TGTGCCAGCAGCTTATCCCCAGGGGAACGGAATGAGCAGTTCTTC. Protein sequence: CASSLSPGERNEQFF.

At least ten counts were recorded for this clonotype. V usage is TRBV14 and J usage is TRBJ2-5, with D maybe TRBD1 (6 bases). CDR1 is SGHDN and CDR2 is FVKESK in the germline V gene. Trimming stripped 3 bases from V and 5 bases from J, with 10 bases between. This CDR3 has 13 residues. The CDR3 DNA is TGTGCCAGCAGCCAGTGGGGGCTGGAGACCCAGTACTTC. Amino acids: CASSQWGLETQYF.

Of note for this clonotype: An end of the junction does not agree with germline; a read error may underlie this. This sequence joins TRBV4-3 and TRBJ2-3; TRBD2 agrees at 10 bases. This CDR3 spans 16 amino acids. Germline values: CDR1 LGHNA, CDR2 YSLEER. The CDR3 DNA is TGCGCCAGCAGCCAAGGACCTAGCGGGAGAACAGCTACGCAGTATTTT. Residues: CASSQGPSGRTATQYF.